This TCR beta chain originates from a study of CXCR3-negative and CXCR3-positive naive CD8 T cells. Whole-study results and caveats: TCR strength was inferred from TRB CDR3 properties, while surface CD5 was comparable between naive subsets. Both of the naive subsets showed about the same high diversity, but memory CD8+ cells had much less.

The CDR3 runs to 15 residues. Germline V CDR1 and CDR2: SEHNR, FQNEAQ (reference sequence). The study made its TRB cDNA libraries by 5' RACE, adding UMI labels. With the 5' RACE reads reprocessed, TCRdb shows one record per CDR3 protein and no DNA. The data include tens of thousands of distinct CDR3 sequences; the top ten clones carry roughly 10%. As to this clonotype: Its matching antigen is unknown.

The sequencing input was memory CD8+ T cells from blood. The source of this sequence is a human donor in good health. Some clones in this sample may be carry-over from other donors' samples. The chain recombines TRBV7-9 with TRBJ1-1; as DNA is missing, the TRBD1 call by TCRdb cannot be tested. Here the CDR3 reads CASSSTGTGFIEAFF.